The rows below give T cell receptor beta chains drawn from one sample of a study of blood T cells in healthy people across ages. TCRdb re-derived calls from the 5' RACE reads in MiXCR, one entry per CDR3 protein. Of more than 900,000 distinct CDR3 sequences listed, around 27% are singletons. Another study also made use of these data, one on T cells of mothers and their children.

The sequenced material came from blood. The receptors derive from a girl aged 2-10 years in good health. CDR3s include the opening cysteine and the closing phenylalanine or tryptophan. A D gene is named only where the DNA matches it firmly. Part of the rows lack a size; the others show once, few, many or a class for expanded clones.

>TRBD2|TRBJ2-7|TRBV3-1|few|15
CASSQISSGSYEQYF
TGTGCCAGCAGCCAAATCTCTAGCGGGAGCTACGAGCAGTACTTC
>-|TRBJ2-2|TRBV7-9|-|13
CASSFLVTGELFF
TGTGCCAGCAGCTTTTTAGTAACCGGGGAGCTGTTTTTT
>-|TRBJ2-3|TRBV9|few|15
CASSPMAGPTDTQYF
TGTGCCAGCAGCCCGATGGCGGGGCCCACAGATACGCAGTATTTT
>TRBD2|TRBJ2-1|TRBV20-1|-|13
CSASSSLAGWQFF
TGCAGTGCTAGCTCATCTCTAGCGGGCTGGCAGTTCTTC
>TRBD1|TRBJ1-2|TRBV4-3|-|16
CASSQDSRTGGNGYTF
TGCGCCAGCAGCCAAGATAGTAGGACAGGGGGGAATGGCTACACCTTC
>-|TRBJ1-5|TRBV20-1|few|13
CSASGDSNQPQHF
TGCAGTGCTAGCGGGGACAGCAATCAGCCCCAGCATTTT
>-|TRBJ1-2|TRBV19|-|11
CASSKEVGYTF
TGTGCCAGTAGTAAAGAGGTGGGCTACACCTTC
>-|TRBJ1-6|TRBV6-6|-|11
CASSSLPALHF
TGTGCCAGCAGTTCCCTGCCGGCCCTCCACTTT
>-|TRBJ2-5|TRBV5-1|many|12
CASSLPQETQYF
TGTGCCAGCAGTTTGCCCCAAGAGACCCAGTACTTC
>-|TRBJ2-7|TRBV7-9|-|15
CASSFGRTELEEQYF
TGTGCCAGCAGCTTTGGTCGGACAGAGTTGGAGGAGCAGTACTTC
>-|TRBJ2-7|TRBV19|-|16
CASSTPPRSLPYEQYF
TGTGCCAGTAGTACCCCACCGCGGAGCCTACCCTACGAGCAGTACTTC
>-|TRBJ2-3|TRBV12-3/TRBV12-4|-|15
CASSLGGGITDAQYF
TGTGCCAGCAGTTTAGGAGGCGGGATAACAGATGCGCAGTATTTT
>-|TRBJ1-4|TRBV5-1|many|12
CASSPQGEKLFF
TGCGCCAGCAGCCCGCAGGGGGAAAAACTGTTTTTT
>-|TRBJ1-4|TRBV4-1|-|18
CASSQDRRWAPTNEKLFF
TGCGCCAGCAGCCAAGATCGTCGGTGGGCCCCAACTAATGAAAAACTGTTTTTT
>-|TRBJ2-7|TRBV20-1|few|14
CSASGKAPGNEQYF
TGCAGTGCTAGCGGGAAGGCTCCGGGGAACGAGCAGTACTTC
>-|TRBJ2-7|TRBV25-1|-|14
CASSESGFWNEQYF
TGTGCCAGCAGTGAATCAGGGTTCTGGAACGAGCAGTACTTC
>-|TRBJ2-5|TRBV29-1|-|12
CSVEQTQETQYF
TGCAGCGTTGAACAGACCCAAGAGACCCAGTACTTC
>-|TRBJ1-2|TRBV6-5|-|13
CASSSNRDYGYTF
TGTGCCAGCAGTTCTAACAGGGACTATGGCTACACCTTC
>TRBD1|TRBJ2-5|TRBV6-5|few|15
CASSPTKGQGETQYF
TGTGCCAGCAGTCCAACAAAGGGACAGGGAGAGACCCAGTACTTC
>TRBD1|TRBJ1-4|TRBV4-3|-|14
CASSQEKGAGKLFF
TGCGCCAGCAGCCAAGAGAAGGGGGCAGGAAAACTGTTTTTT
>TRBD2|TRBJ2-5|TRBV7-3|many|14
CASSPLAGFETQYF
TGTGCCAGCAGTCCACTAGCGGGGTTCGAGACCCAGTACTTC
>-|TRBJ1-4|TRBV28|-|13
CASTQGFAEKLFF
TGTGCCAGCACCCAGGGTTTCGCCGAAAAACTGTTTTTT
>TRBD2|TRBJ2-3|TRBV10-2|-|17
CASSESVLAGGVDTQYF
TGCGCCAGCAGTGAGTCGGTCCTAGCGGGAGGAGTAGATACGCAGTATTTT
>-|TRBJ2-7|TRBV27|many|13
CASSKIGQAEQYF
TGTGCCAGCAGTAAGATAGGGCAAGCCGAGCAGTACTTC
>-|TRBJ2-1|TRBV10-3|-|14
CAISGGDSPNEQFF
TGTGCCATCAGTGGGGGGGACAGCCCCAATGAGCAGTTCTTC
>-|TRBJ2-4|TRBV10-3|-|17
CAISESTEGVAKNIQYF
TGTGCCATCAGTGAGTCGACGGAGGGGGTAGCCAAAAACATTCAGTACTTC
>-|TRBJ2-5|TRBV5-6|few|13
CASSSDPQETQYF
TGTGCCAGCAGCTCAGACCCTCAAGAGACCCAGTACTTC
>-|TRBJ2-3|TRBV4-1|few|14
CASSQGGAPDTQYF
TGCGCCAGCAGCCAAGGTGGGGCACCAGATACGCAGTATTTT
>-|TRBJ1-2|TRBV6-1|-|15
CASSAFKGAGYGYTF
TGTGCCAGCAGTGCGTTTAAGGGAGCGGGGTATGGCTACACCTTC
>-|TRBJ2-1|TRBV7-2|few|14
CASSLTLIYNEQFF
TGTGCCAGCAGCTTAACTCTGATCTACAATGAGCAGTTCTTC
>-|TRBJ2-4|TRBV6-7|-|15
CASSSWRQVKNIQYF
TGTGCCAGCAGTTCGTGGAGGCAAGTCAAAAACATTCAGTACTTC
>-|TRBJ1-5|TRBV12-5|-|18
CASGSPELGGNPHQPQHF
TGTGCTAGTGGGAGTCCAGAGCTAGGAGGAAACCCACATCAGCCCCAGCATTTT
>-|TRBJ2-7|TRBV5-6|-|13
CASSKEFTDEQYF
TGTGCCAGCAGTAAGGAGTTTACGGACGAGCAGTACTTC
>TRBD2|TRBJ2-5|TRBV12-3/TRBV12-4|-|14
CASSFGGDVGTQYF
TGTGCCAGCAGTTTCGGGGGGGACGTGGGGACCCAGTACTTC